Following are 28 T cell receptor beta chains from one sample sequenced in a study of blood T cell repertoires in COVID-19. Repertoires were generated with immunoSEQ multiplex PCR, while TCRdb's copy carries only in-frame clones and drops some. Among approximately 140,000 clones listed, roughly 86% were seen once. Sequences were obtained from peripheral blood. All receptors derive from a human donor in a cohort sampled during active COVID-19.

The rearrangement joins TRBV6-5 to TRBJ2-7; tentatively, D is TRBD1 (6 bases). The CDR3 covers 12 residues. Germline CDR1 and CDR2: MNHEY and SVGAGI. Trimming shortened V by 10 bases and J by 7 bases, and 17 bases separated the two germline ends. Written as DNA, the CDR3 is TGTGCCACCCGGACAGCGCGTCGGGAGCAGTACTTC. This codes for CATRTARREQYF.

This rearrangement joins TRBV21-1 to TRBJ2-3; TRBD2 was called by the table and not checked on the DNA. TRBV21-1 is termed a pseudogene. The CDR3 extends over 15 amino acids. As DNA, the CDR3 is TGTGCCAGCAGCAGAAGCGGGGGGGCATCAGATACGCAGTATTTT. It translates to CASSRSGGASDTQYF.

V gene TRBV19 combines with J gene TRBJ2-2, with a possible D match to TRBD2 (7 bases). Trimming removed 7 bases from V and 6 bases from J, with 21 bases in between. Germline V gene sequence: CDR1 LNHDA, CDR2 SQIVND (reference sequence). The CDR3 runs to 16 residues. For the CDR3, the DNA is TGTGCCAGTAACTCCGGTGCGGGGGCCGGATCCGGGGAGCTGTTTTTT. This encodes CASNSGAGAGSGELFF.

V and J are TRBV27 and TRBJ1-2, with D tentatively TRBD1 (5 bases). Between the trimmed V and J ends, which lost 1 base and 1 base, there was a span of 16 bases. The CDR3 runs to 17 residues. Germline-derived CDR1 and CDR2 are MNHEY and SMNVEV (reference sequence). CDR3 amino acids: CASSLLGQGTFNYGYTF. In DNA, the CDR3 is TGTGCCAGCAGTTTATTGGGCCAGGGCACCTTTAACTATGGCTACACCTTC.

The CDR3 DNA sequence: TGTGCCAGCAGTTTCCACAGGGGTGACTCCTACGAGCAGTACTTC. Protein product: CASSFHRGDSYEQYF. The V call is TRBV6-6, the J call TRBJ2-7; 7 bases align to TRBD1. J was trimmed by 0 bases and V by 4 bases; bases with no gene match: 6. This CDR3 spans 15 amino acids. Germline-derived CDR1 and CDR2 are MNHNY and SVGAGI (reference sequence).

This clone came up once. V is TRBV7-2 and J is TRBJ2-1; 9 bases are a match to TRBD2. Germline V gives CDR1 SGHTA, CDR2 FQGNSA. The CDR3 length is 16 residues. Losses at the gene ends were 5 bases for V and 6 bases for J; bases not matched to a gene: 11. CDR3 in amino acids: CASSPYNQRGVNEQFF. DNA for the CDR3: TGTGCCAGCAGCCCCTATAACCAGCGGGGGGTCAATGAGCAGTTCTTC.

This clone came up once. J is TRBJ2-1 and V is TRBV11-3; TRBD2 matches 10 bases. The CDR3 covers 16 residues. The germline CDR1 and CDR2 sequences are SGHNT and YENEEA. The V segment lost 3 bases and the J segment 5 bases; nucleotides outside the gene matches: 7. This CDR3 reads CASSFEGLAGDNEQFF. Here the CDR3 DNA reads TGTGCCAGCAGCTTCGAAGGGCTAGCGGGGGACAATGAGCAGTTCTTC.

The gene calls are TRBV30 and TRBJ1-2; TRBD1 matches at 7 bases. V lost 4 bases, J lost 6 bases, and 5 bases stayed unmatched. CDR3 length equals 12 residues. Germline CDR1 is GTSNPN and CDR2 is SVGIG (reference sequence). Here the CDR3 reads CAWITGEDGYTF. Here the CDR3 DNA reads TGTGCCTGGATAACAGGGGAGGATGGCTACACCTTC.

The chain has TRBV13 and TRBJ1-2; 8 positions match TRBD1. The V gene end was trimmed by 5 bases and the J gene end by 8 bases; junction bases not matched to a gene: 10. The CDR3 is 14 residues long. Germline CDR1 PRHDT, CDR2 FYEKMQ (reference sequence). CDR3 bases: TGTGCCAGCAGCATAGACAGGGGAGCGCAGGGCTACACCTTC. This codes for CASSIDRGAQGYTF.

This chain uses TRBV18 with TRBJ1-2; D uncertain. The length of the CDR3 is 13 residues. V was cut by 1 base and J by 8 bases, with 11 bases left in between. CDR1 and CDR2 (germline): KGHSH, LQKENI. The CDR3 is CASSPQGEHGYTF. The CDR3 nucleotides are TGTGCCAGCTCACCACAAGGAGAGCACGGCTACACCTTC.

This clone was found once. The rearrangement links TRBV6-5 to TRBJ2-1; TRBD1 aligns across 7 bases. V dropped 5 bases and J dropped 4; count of bases not matched to a gene: 8. The CDR3 runs to 15 residues. The V gene's germline CDR1 is MNHEY and CDR2 SVGAGI. The CDR3 sequence is CASSRDRDIYNEQFF. The CDR3 DNA reads TGTGCCAGCAGTAGGGACAGAGATATTTACAATGAGCAGTTCTTC.

V gene TRBV5-6 combines with J gene TRBJ2-7; D is possibly TRBD1 (6 bases). Germline values: CDR1 SGHDT, CDR2 YYEEEE. V shed 4 bases and J shed 3 bases, with 11 bases lying between them. This CDR3 has 13 amino acids. The CDR3 DNA reads as TGTGCCAGCAGCCACACAGGGATCTACGAGCAGTACTTC. As protein: CASSHTGIYEQYF.

The rearrangement joins TRBV3-1 (or the pseudogene TRBV3-2) to TRBJ2-5, with 10 bases aligning to TRBD1. CDR3 length: 17 residues. V was pared by 0 bases and J by 3 bases, with 7 bases of the junction left unmatched. Germline loops: CDR1 LGHDT, CDR2 YNNKEL (reference sequence). This CDR3 reads CASSQELAGTGEETQYF. For the CDR3, the DNA is TGTGCCAGCAGCCAAGAATTGGCAGGGACAGGGGAAGAGACCCAGTACTTC.

This clone was detected once. The chain couples TRBV19 to TRBJ2-5, with no clear D. Looked up from germline, CDR1 is LNHDA and CDR2 is SQIVND (reference sequence). The CDR3 consists of 15 residues. V lost 1 base to trimming and J lost 1 base, with 10 bases between them. The CDR3 here is CASSIGGAFQETQYF. The DNA for the CDR3 is TGTGCCAGTAGTATAGGCGGCGCGTTCCAAGAGACCCAGTACTTC.

In DNA form, the CDR3 reads TGTGCCAGCAGCGTGGGACTAGCGTCAATAAATGAGCAGTTCTTC. Translating gives CASSVGLASINEQFF. The J gene is TRBJ2-1, the V gene TRBV6-2 or TRBV6-3, with 10 nucleotides matching TRBD2. CDR3 length: 15 residues. Unmatched junction bases numbered 9, after V lost 6 bases and J lost 7 bases. Looked up from germline, CDR1 is MNHEY and CDR2 is SVGEGT.

The chain's CDR3 is CAWSETGTTEAFF. CDR3 sequence (DNA): TGTGCCTGGAGTGAGACAGGGACCACTGAAGCTTTCTTT. V is TRBV30 and J is TRBJ1-1; TRBD1 aligns across 7 bases. Per germline, CDR1 GTSNPN and CDR2 SVGIG (reference sequence). The CDR3 contains 13 residues. The junction had 3 bases not matched to a gene; V was cut back by 1 base and J by 4 bases.

The rearrangement joins TRBV7-2 to TRBJ2-7; 10 nucleotides agree with TRBD2. Germline V gene sequence: CDR1 SGHTA, CDR2 FQGNSA. The CDR3 contains 16 residues. J gave up 0 bases and V 5 bases, and 7 bases lay outside the gene matches. The CDR3 spells CASSRKREGLSYEQYF. CDR3 in DNA: TGTGCCAGCAGCAGAAAGCGGGAGGGCCTCTCCTACGAGCAGTACTTC.

J is TRBJ1-6 and V is TRBV5-6; D remains unclear. The germline CDR1 and CDR2 sequences are SGHDT and YYEEEE. CDR3 size: 14 residues. Trimming cost V 4 bases and J 6 bases, with 11 bases left between them. CDR3 loop: CASSPRGFNSPLHF. The CDR3, as DNA: TGTGCCAGCAGCCCGCGAGGGTTTAATTCACCCCTCCACTTT.

The chain has TRBV27 and TRBJ2-3, with D possibly matching TRBD2 (5 bases). Between the trimmed V and J ends, which lost 5 bases and 4 bases, there was a span of 16 bases. This CDR3 region has 15 residues. Germline V gene lookup returns CDR1 MNHEY and CDR2 SMNVEV (reference sequence). The CDR3 loop is CASSQPGSEADTQYF. The DNA for the CDR3 is TGTGCCAGCAGTCAACCGGGAAGCGAGGCAGATACGCAGTATTTT.

J is TRBJ1-5 and V is TRBV21-1; the D segment call TRBD1 is taken from the table without a DNA check. TRBV21-1 is a recognized pseudogene. The length of the CDR3 is 17 residues. The CDR3 DNA sequence: TGTGCCAGCAGTCTTAGGACAGGGGAGGAATTACATCAGCCCCAGCATTTT. Protein sequence: CASSLRTGEELHQPQHF.

CDR3 sequence (DNA): TGCGCCAGCAGCCAAGGTCGATATAATCGAAGGAGGGCCAAAAACATTCAGTACTTC. Its protein is CASSQGRYNRRRAKNIQYF. This chain connects TRBV4-1 to TRBJ2-4; possibly TRBD2 for D (5 bases). The CDR3 spans 19 residues. Trimming stripped 1 base from V and 1 base from J, with 20 bases between. The germline V gene encodes CDR1 MGHRA and CDR2 YSYEKL.

CDR3 protein: CASSTAGVSETQYF. The CDR3 DNA is TGTGCCAGCAGCACGGCAGGGGTTTCGGAGACCCAGTACTTC. The rearrangement uses TRBV5-4 and TRBJ2-5; possible D gene TRBD1, 6 bases. Trimming cost V 4 bases and J 5 bases, with 15 bases left between them. Germline assignment: CDR1 SGHNT and CDR2 YYREEE (reference sequence). CDR3 length: 14 amino acids.

This clone was observed a single time. The rearrangement links TRBV6-2 or TRBV6-3 to TRBJ1-3; no clear D. This CDR3 is built from 13 residues. Germline assignment: CDR1 MNHEY and CDR2 SVGEGT. The V end lost 5 bases, the J end lost 10 bases, and 15 bases lay between the germline ends. The CDR3 DNA follows: TGTGCCAGCAGTCCCCCCCCGGGAAGGACCATATATTTT. Its translation is CASSPPPGRTIYF.

The chain has TRBV4-2 and TRBJ2-1; 11 bases agree with TRBD2. Germline loops: CDR1 LGHNA, CDR2 YNFKEQ. V lost 3 bases, J lost 3 bases, and 1 base stayed unmatched. The CDR3 runs to 15 residues. The CDR3 protein is CASSHTSGSYNEQFF. CDR3 bases: TGTGCCAGCAGCCATACTAGCGGGAGCTACAATGAGCAGTTCTTC.

The chain links TRBV7-2 to TRBJ1-1; D is undetermined. The CDR3 extends over 16 amino acids. Looked up from germline, CDR1 is SGHTA and CDR2 is FQGNSA. The germline V and J ends were trimmed by 5 bases and 5 bases, with 21 bases remaining between them. The CDR3 nucleotides read TGTGCCAGCAGCCCGATTGTGGGGAGCCCCTTGACTGAAGCTTTCTTT. Translating gives CASSPIVGSPLTEAFF.

The V gene is TRBV29-1, the J gene TRBJ2-3, with 10 bases matching TRBD2. Germline V gene sequence: CDR1 SQVTM, CDR2 ANQGSEA. This CDR3 comprises 15 residues. Trimming took 1 base from V and 5 from J; bases not matched to a gene: 6. DNA of the CDR3: TGCAGCGTTGAAGGGCAGGCTAGCGGGGGAGATACGCAGTATTTT. This codes for CSVEGQASGGDTQYF.

V and J are TRBV4-3 and TRBJ2-3; D is perhaps TRBD2 (5 bases). The length of the CDR3 is 15 residues. Looked up from germline, CDR1 is LGHNA and CDR2 is YSLEER. V lost 0 bases to trimming and J lost 4 bases, with 11 bases between them. This CDR3 is CASSQDTGSSDTQYF. As DNA, the CDR3 is TGCGCCAGCAGCCAAGATACGGGGAGTTCAGATACGCAGTATTTT.

This chain joins TRBV2 and TRBJ2-6, with 7 bases fitting TRBD1. This CDR3 region has 15 residues. The trim removed 6 bases at V and 0 bases at J, leaving 2 bases unmatched. Germline V gives CDR1 SNHLY, CDR2 FYNNEI. CDR3 sequence (DNA): TGTGCCAGCAGACAGGGGTTCTCTGGGGCCAACGTCCTGACTTTC. This sequence encodes CASRQGFSGANVLTF.